This T cell receptor (beta chain) was observed in a study of blood T cells in healthy people across ages. Study-wide results and limits: Per-million-T-cell TCR beta diversity fell roughly linearly with age.

A note on this clonotype: What it binds is unknown.

Sample-barcoded 5' priming and a J-beta primer mix drove a second PCR of 7 to 11 cycles. TCRdb reprocessed the 5' RACE reads via MiXCR and lists one record per CDR3 protein. In the table there are about 1.6 million distinct CDR3 sequences, roughly a third of which are singletons. This clonotype was obtained from a woman aged 30 to 39 in good health. Specimen: blood.

The CDR3 nucleotides read TGCGCCAGCAGGGGTGGACAGGGAGAAACCGGGGAGCTGTTTTTT. Its translation is CASRGGQGETGELFF. The V and J genes are TRBV5-1 and TRBJ2-2; 8 nucleotides align to TRBD1. This CDR3 contains 15 residues. Germline CDR1 reads SGHRS; CDR2 reads YFSETQ. Germline trimming cut 5 bases from V and 5 bases from J; bases unmatched to any gene: 8. The whole variable domain, remainder taken from reference TRBV5-1 and TRBJ2-2, is KAGVTQTPRYLIKTRGQQVTLSCSPISGHRSVSWYQQTPGQGLQFLFEYFSETQRNKGNFPGRFSGRQFSNSRSEMNVSTLELGDSALYLCASRGGQGETGELFFGEGSRLTVL.